The TCR beta chain under discussion was sequenced for a study of T cell clones after liver transplantation. For the study at large: Tolerant meant at least one year fully off immunosuppression without liver enzymes above twice normal.

The repertoire was sequenced with immunoSEQ multiplex PCR; TCRdb's copy has only in-frame clones and lacks some. The table records roughly 80,000 clones, 70% to 90% of them present only once. V trimming: 3 bases; J trimming: 4 bases; junction bases outside the gene matches: 9. The CDR3 covers 15 residues. Germline V gene sequence: CDR1 SGDLS, CDR2 YYNGEE. The source of this sequence is a human patient who received a liver transplant. Among the T cells, some may be from the graft donor. The chain employs TRBV9 and TRBJ2-5; 7 bases are shared with TRBD1. The source material was CD4+ T cells from blood, sampled at the 22-month timepoint. The CDR3 loop is CASSASYYRGETQYF. The CDR3 DNA is TGTGCCAGCAGCGCCAGCTACTACAGGGGAGAGACCCAGTACTTC.